The rows below give T cell receptor beta chains drawn from one sample of a study of T cell responses to AZD1222 COVID-19 vaccine. TCRdb's table, derived via immunoSEQ multiplex PCR, lists solely in-frame clones and lacks some. The sample gives 250,000 to 300,000 clones, around 92% of which show up once; 0.5% to 0.65% is in the top ten. The material was peripheral blood, obtained 28 days after the second AZD1222 dose. These receptors originate from an adult who received the AZD1222 COVID-19 vaccine. Each CDR3 is given with its conserved first and last residue. D genes are given only for firm matches. Rows give clone size only sometimes, using once, few, many, or a class for an expanded clone.

cdr3_nt cdr3_aa v_call d_call clone_size j_call
TGTGCCAGCGAGCTGCCGACCTCCTACAATGAGCAGTTCTTC CASELPTSYNEQFF TRBV7-9 NA NA TRBJ2-1
TGTGCCAGCAGTTTAGGGCTGGGGGTCTACAATGAGCAGTTCTTC CASSLGLGVYNEQFF TRBV27 NA NA TRBJ2-1
TGCGCCAGCAGCTTGAGCGCATCATCGAACACTGAAGCTTTCTTT CASSLSASSNTEAFF TRBV5-1 NA NA TRBJ1-1
TGCGCCAGCAGCCAAACGGGATCCTCCTACGAGCAGTACTTC CASSQTGSSYEQYF TRBV4-1 NA NA TRBJ2-7
TGTGCCAGCAGCCAATCAGGGATCTTCGGCTACACCTTC CASSQSGIFGYTF TRBV4-2 NA once TRBJ1-2
TGCAGCGTTGAAAGTTGGCGGGAGGGCCTAGGGGAGCAGTTCTTC CSVESWREGLGEQFF TRBV29-1 TRBD2 NA TRBJ2-1
TGTGCCAGCAGTCTATTTGCCGGGGAGCTGTTTTTT CASSLFAGELFF TRBV28 NA NA TRBJ2-2
TGTGCCAGCAGCGGACAGGTGAACACTGAAGCTTTCTTT CASSGQVNTEAFF TRBV7-6 TRBD1 once TRBJ1-1
TGCGCCAGCAGCTTACTAGCGGACCAAGAGACCCAGTACTTC CASSLLADQETQYF TRBV5-1 TRBD2 NA TRBJ2-5
TGTGCCAGCAGCCAAGATCCGGGACGGATAAGAGGGTTTACGCAGTATTTT CASSQDPGRIRGFTQYF TRBV14 NA NA TRBJ2-3
TGTGCCAGCAGCCCGGGACTAGCGGGGGGTACAGATACGCAGTATTTT CASSPGLAGGTDTQYF TRBV9 TRBD2 once TRBJ2-3
TGTGCCAGCAGACAGACAGGGGGGAACACTGAAGCTTTCTTT CASRQTGGNTEAFF TRBV2 TRBD1 NA TRBJ1-1
TGTGCCAGCTCCCTGACAGATCGCTCCGAGCAGTACTTC CASSLTDRSEQYF TRBV18 NA once TRBJ2-7
TGCGCCAGCACCCCAGGGACGGGGCAGGGTGAGCAGTTCTTC CASTPGTGQGEQFF TRBV5-1 NA NA TRBJ2-1
TGTGCCAGCAGTTCGGTGAACACTGAAGCTTTCTTT CASSSVNTEAFF TRBV28 NA NA TRBJ1-1
TGTGCCAGCAGCTTAGCTAGCGGGCGAAACGAGCAGTACTTC CASSLASGRNEQYF TRBV11-1 TRBD2 NA TRBJ2-7
TGTGCCAGCAGCCCCTTCCCCGGGATCCAAGAGACCCAGTACTTC CASSPFPGIQETQYF TRBV14 NA NA TRBJ2-5
TGTGCCAGCAGCCTGGGCGGGACACTAGCTAACTATGGCTACACCTTC CASSLGGTLANYGYTF TRBV7-2 NA NA TRBJ1-2
TGCGCCAGCAGCAACACTAGCGGGGGACTCACAGATACGCAGTATTTT CASSNTSGGLTDTQYF TRBV5-1 TRBD2 NA TRBJ2-3
TGTGCCAGCAGCGTAGCTCCGATTTGGGGGGGAACTAATGAAAAACTGTTTTTT CASSVAPIWGGTNEKLFF TRBV9 NA NA TRBJ1-4
TGTGCCAGCTACCCGCTTCGGGGGGGAGACACTGAAGCTTTCTTT CASYPLRGGDTEAFF TRBV6-5 NA NA TRBJ1-1
TGCGCCAGCAGCTTCCAACCCGCCTCCCAGGGGGAAAAACTGTTTTTT CASSFQPASQGEKLFF TRBV5-1 NA few TRBJ1-4
TGTGCCAGCAGCGAGACCCAGGACCCCTACGAGCAGTACTTC CASSETQDPYEQYF TRBV9 NA NA TRBJ2-7
TGTGCCAGCATGATTGGGGCGAGGAACACTGAAGCTTTCTTT CASMIGARNTEAFF TRBV6-5 NA NA TRBJ1-1
TGCGCCAGCAGCTTGGATGGACAGGGGAATAATTCACCCCTCCACTTT CASSLDGQGNNSPLHF TRBV5-1 TRBD1 NA TRBJ1-6
TGCGCCAGCAGCACGGACAGCTACAATGAGCAGTTCTTC CASSTDSYNEQFF TRBV5-1 NA NA TRBJ2-1
TGTGCCATCAGCACAGGGAGATATAGCAATCAGCCCCAGCATTTT CAISTGRYSNQPQHF TRBV10-3 NA NA TRBJ1-5
TGTGCCAGCAGTGAATTGATTAATGAAAAACTGTTTTTT CASSELINEKLFF TRBV2 NA NA TRBJ1-4
TGTGCCAGTGCCGAGCCCGGACAGAACACTGAAGCTTTCTTT CASAEPGQNTEAFF TRBV6-5 NA NA TRBJ1-1
TGTGCCTGGTCTGGGGACAGGGTGGGTTCACCCCTCCACTTT CAWSGDRVGSPLHF TRBV30 TRBD1 NA TRBJ1-6
TGTGCCAGCAAGGACCCGGGACTAGCGGGTTTCACCGGGGAGCTGTTTTTT CASKDPGLAGFTGELFF TRBV7-6 TRBD2 once TRBJ2-2
TGTGCCAGTAGCCCCCATGACAGGGTTAGCCAGCCCCAGCATTTT CASSPHDRVSQPQHF TRBV19 TRBD1 NA TRBJ1-5
TGCGCCAGCAGCTTGGGGGTGGGACAGGGGCAAAATACGCAGTATTTT CASSLGVGQGQNTQYF TRBV5-1 TRBD1 NA TRBJ2-3
TGTGCCAGCAGCTTAGCGTCCGGGACTAGCTACACCGGGGAGCTGTTTTTT CASSLASGTSYTGELFF TRBV7-2 TRBD2 NA TRBJ2-2
TGTGCCAGCAGTCCCGGACAGGGGCAGTCACCCCTCCACTTT CASSPGQGQSPLHF TRBV6-2/TRBV6-3 TRBD1 NA TRBJ1-6
TGTGCCAGTAGTCCCATAACCAGGGGTGAGGACACTGAAGCTTTCTTT CASSPITRGEDTEAFF TRBV19 NA NA TRBJ1-1
TGTGCCAGCAGCCCGGGGGGGGGTCAGCCCCAGCATTTT CASSPGGGQPQHF TRBV9 NA NA TRBJ1-5
TGTGCCAGCAGTTTATCCACCAGGGGTAACACTGAAGCTTTCTTT CASSLSTRGNTEAFF TRBV27 NA NA TRBJ1-1
TGCGCCAGCAGCCAAGATGGGAGCTCCTATAATTCACCCCTCCACTTT CASSQDGSSYNSPLHF TRBV4-1 NA NA TRBJ1-6
TGTGCCAGCTCACCGGGGATCGCGGGCTATGGCTACACCTTC CASSPGIAGYGYTF TRBV18 NA once TRBJ1-2
TGTGCCAGCAGCTTGACCCATAAGAGACTAGCGGGCGACTACGAGCAGTACTTC CASSLTHKRLAGDYEQYF TRBV13 TRBD2 NA TRBJ2-7
TGTGCCAGCGGTATTACAGCCTACGAGCAGTACTTC CASGITAYEQYF TRBV6-5 NA NA TRBJ2-7
TGTGCCAGTATGCGACAGGGGGCGCGGAACACTGAAGCTTTCTTT CASMRQGARNTEAFF TRBV19 TRBD1 NA TRBJ1-1
TGTGCCAGCTCACCTTCGCAGCAAGAGACCCAGTACTTC CASSPSQQETQYF TRBV18 NA NA TRBJ2-5
TGCGCCAGCAGCTTCCGACATGAGAACACTGAAGCTTTCTTT CASSFRHENTEAFF TRBV5-1 NA NA TRBJ1-1
TGTGCCAGCAGTGAACAGGGTAACAACTATGGCTACACCTTC CASSEQGNNYGYTF TRBV2 NA few TRBJ1-2